This T cell receptor beta chain was recorded in a study of cytomegalovirus exposure and HLA in healthy donors (dated by TCRdb to the late 2010s). About the study as a whole: According to an earlier analysis of 550 to 700 of the donors, about 179 million T cells yielded roughly 110 million unique TCR beta sequences and 250 to 350 Gb of sequence data. The later analysis used no new phenotypic data to find candidate immune exposures, relying instead on TCR beta sequences and their occurrence across donors. In a later analysis, previously published TCR beta repertoires from some 640 donors were re-analyzed and high-resolution HLA genotyping was added so that TCR occurrence patterns could be studied. Every discovery cohort repertoire had been produced on one sequencing platform. An early release that covered roughly 600 HLA-typed donors contained approximately 300 gigabases of sequencing data and approximately 85 million unique TCR sequences. The number of typed donors differed by locus: 629-630 for A, B, C, DRB1 and DQB1; approximately 530 for DQA1; approximately 600 for DPA1; and around 450 for DPB1. Donor age, sex, ethnicity and CMV serostatus were collected together with the repertoire data. The genetic ancestry cluster associated with self-reported Caucasian donors included about 84% of the approximately 410 genotyped donors. An earlier analysis of 500 to 750 of the donors applied high-throughput TCR beta sequencing to assess whether each TCR beta V gene segment acted as functional or pseudogenic. The aim of the study was to test whether cataloging public T cell receptors could identify signatures of past pathogen exposure. Because of strong linkage in the cohort, a few DR-DQ haplotypes were treated as single units for association and clustering. Both class I and class II loci were covered by HLA typing, at four-digit resolution. Among about 360 genotyped donors of the cohort, an average of 235,054 unique TCR beta nucleotide sequences were sequenced per donor, roughly 18% of them non-productive. Besides the first cohort of approximately 670 subjects, a separate validation cohort made up of 120 different subjects was used. Genome-wide SNP genotypes for about 55% of the roughly 670 donors were used in a later genetic analysis, which treated that subset as a discovery cohort. Using immunosequencing, the study profiled T cell repertoires from about 620 subjects and related those repertoires to cytomegalovirus serostatus. To predict cytomegalovirus infection status, the study brought together high-throughput TCR immunosequencing, statistical association of individual TCRs with disease status, and machine learning. On the study overall, not on this receptor specifically: Most TCR sequences were observed very rarely across donors, whereas some public TCRs were present in many individuals. Some IMGT-functional V segments, including TRBV6-2 and TRBV6-3, could not be told apart with the 87-base-pair reads, so those segments were excluded. Three of the identified cytomegalovirus-associated TCR beta chains were confirmed in vitro to be specific for cytomegalovirus antigens. Assigning TCR associations to individual alleles was difficult when HLA alleles, especially DR and DQ, strongly co-occurred. Most CMV-associated TCR beta chains appeared to be HLA-restricted in a later analysis, and the HLA associations seemed to be driven largely by CMV exposure. A further reported finding was that TCR beta sequences accurately predicted the HLA-A and HLA-B alleles for most subjects in the first cohort. Because HLA typing was unavailable for some donors at each locus, only the typed subset was used in association tests. Only TCR beta chains were sequenced in this cohort, and the absence of alpha or paired-chain data limited detectable features. According to the authors, the approach could potentially be generalized to other disease states and immunological phenotypes. For the cohort, immune exposure information was limited to CMV serostatus. In an earlier analysis of about 600 of the donors, most TCR beta V segments appeared in productive rearrangements about 87% or about 30% of the time, broadly matching IMGT annotations. In a later analysis, several top co-occurrence clusters were reported to appear linked to parvovirus B19, influenza, CMV and Epstein-Barr virus. V-gene and J-gene trimming of TCR beta chains was associated with a missense DCLRE1C variant in a later genetic analysis, and the association was replicated in an independent cohort. In a later analysis, the rate of TCR association differed among HLA loci, with DRB1 alleles having the most associated TCRs and HLA-C alleles having the fewest. The sequencing pipeline was judged likely to have produced a cluster of highly shared sequence variants as a technical artifact. Presence/absence analyses assumed roughly uniform sequencing depth across donors, an assumption that may not hold. Compared with equally common non-associated chains, HLA-associated TCR beta chains in a later analysis were more clonally expanded and had lower generation probabilities. At a false discovery rate of 0.05, a later analysis linked 15,000 to 20,000 TCR beta sequences to specific HLA alleles. The classifier was reported to diagnose cytomegalovirus status with high specificity and sensitivity in both the original and validation cohorts. Because counts were too low, seventeen rarely observed V segments, including chromosome 9 orphons, were excluded from the earlier analysis of around 590 of the donors. A later genetic analysis reported fewer N-insertions in productive TCRs among donors in an Asian-associated ancestry cluster than the roughly 700-donor mean. Linkage disequilibrium might explain the correlated functional status among segregating V segments, but an unknown experimental factor could not be excluded. A total of fewer than 200 TCR beta chains were listed by the study as associated with cytomegalovirus.

Library preparation employed the immunoSEQ multiplex PCR assay. For the multiplex PCR, a mixture combining 60 forward primers for TCR Vbeta segments and 13 reverse primers for TCR Jbeta segments was used. A multiplex PCR assay on genomic DNA amplified the CDR3 region of rearranged TCR beta genes. On the Illumina HiSeq System, the amplified TCR beta libraries were sequenced as 87-base-pair reads. From the authors' description of their analysis: A later analysis counted about 80 million unique TCR beta chains across the 550 to 750 repertoires, and some 11 million of these chains were shared by at least two donors. Raw reads were error-corrected and collapsed into unique sequences by a nearest-neighbor algorithm in which closely related sequences were merged to remove PCR and sequencing errors. V, D and J gene segments were assigned by aligning CDR3 sequences to IMGT reference sequences. For a sequence to be retained, at least a six-nucleotide match to both a V gene segment and a J gene segment was required. Rearrangements were called productive when the CDR3 lacked stop codons and stayed in frame with V and J; all others were non-productive. Following IMGT convention, CDR3 was defined as the stretch from the second conserved V-encoded cysteine up to the conserved J-encoded phenylalanine. In an earlier analysis of more than 550 of the donors, sequences lacking an unambiguous match to a single V gene segment were excluded. An earlier analysis of approximately 590 of the donors called V segments functional above 56.7% productive rearrangements and segregating when the between-donor standard deviation exceeded 5%. A statistical classification framework was developed to diagnose cytomegalovirus status using the catalog of TCR beta chain sequences. A later analysis assigned V and J genes by comparing TCR nucleotide sequences with IMGT/GENE-DB human TR gene sequences. Using the TCRdist pipeline, a later analysis assigned CDR3 sequences along with most-parsimonious VDJ recombination scenarios. In a later analysis, each TCR beta chain was defined by its CDR3 amino acid sequence together with its V-gene family, and reads lacking a unique V-gene family were excluded. To address suspected cross-contamination and a sequencing artifact, a later analysis removed approximately 590 highly shared, low-generation-probability nucleotide sequences. For each public chain, a later analysis derived a clonal expansion index from normalized ranks of inferred template counts within each repertoire. In a later analysis, generation probabilities were computed using a VDJ recombination model fitted to out-of-frame rearrangements, and the results were checked against IGoR. A later analysis scored TCR-TCR, TCR-HLA and TCR-CMV co-occurrence with hypergeometric tests, applying a repertoire-size bias correction to TCR pairs. A later analysis estimated false discovery rates by permuting HLA or CMV assignments 20 times. In a later analysis, co-occurring TCRs were grouped with DBSCAN, and TCRdist sequence similarity was added when clustering was performed within HLA-allele-positive subsets. Co-occurrence clustering excluded repertoires with fewer than 30,000 or more than 120,000 public chains, plus five with anomalous nucleotide sharing. The table comes from immuneACCESS by way of TCRdb, which keeps in-frame sequences with V and J called. Part of the clones is missing from these tables; in studies checked, under half for an unresolved V gene and the rest for unknown reasons. V, J and clone size derive from that table, while D and trimming were established from the DNA sequence. The sample table lists about 130,000 clones, almost 80% of them with a count of one. The biggest ten clones account for under 1.5% of the sample.

In total, approximately 690 healthy bone marrow donors made up the cohort. At the time of sampling, every cohort member was nominally healthy, though immune exposures that went unrecorded were likely present. The donor tested CMV seronegative and was one of the 352 seronegative cohort members. A peripheral blood sample was provided by each donor, and peripheral blood mononuclear cells were used for TCR beta sequencing. Genomic DNA extraction from the blood cell samples was performed with the Qiagen DNeasy Blood Extraction Kit. The CDR3 starts with the cysteine, ends with the phenylalanine, and has 12 residues. Only the CDR3 DNA stays, 36 bases, in frame from base 1. CDR1 and CDR2, looked up from the germline V gene (reference sequence), are GTSNPN and SVGIG. V and J are trimmed by 3 bases and 6 bases, and the gene matches miss 2 bases of the junction. With respect to this clone: The antigen it recognizes is unknown. One base away there is no much larger clone; base qualities are not given.

The chain uses TRBV30 and TRBJ2-3; TRBD2 lines up with 8 middle nucleotides. The TCR was taken from a female donor in good health and CMV-seronegative. The source material was PBMCs. At the DNA level, the sequence is TGTGCCTGGAGCGGGGGGGTGGATACGCAGTATTTT. It codes for CAWSGGVDTQYF.